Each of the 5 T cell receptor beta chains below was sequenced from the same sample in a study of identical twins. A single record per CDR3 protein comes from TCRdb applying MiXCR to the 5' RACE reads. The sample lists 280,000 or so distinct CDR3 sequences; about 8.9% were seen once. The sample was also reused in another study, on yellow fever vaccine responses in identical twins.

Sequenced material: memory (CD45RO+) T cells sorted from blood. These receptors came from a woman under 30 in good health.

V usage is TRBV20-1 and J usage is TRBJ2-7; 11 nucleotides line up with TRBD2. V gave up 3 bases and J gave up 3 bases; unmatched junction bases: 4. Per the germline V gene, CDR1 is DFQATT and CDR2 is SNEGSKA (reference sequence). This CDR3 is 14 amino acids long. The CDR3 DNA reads TGCAGTGCTAGGCGGACTAGCGGGTTCTACGAGCAGTACTTC. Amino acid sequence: CSARRTSGFYEQYF.

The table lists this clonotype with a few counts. CDR3 nucleotide sequence: TGTGCCAGCAGCCGCACACTACTAGCCACCGGGGAGCTGTTTTTT. Translated: CASSRTLLATGELFF. V and J are TRBV12-3 or TRBV12-4 and TRBJ2-2, with D possibly being TRBD2 (6 bases). There are 15 residues in the CDR3. The V end was cut by 6 bases, the J end by 4 bases, with 15 bases between.

The CDR3 protein is CASSPTAIRGGSYNEQFF. The CDR3 DNA reads TGTGCCAGCAGCCCAACGGCGATAAGGGGTGGTTCCTACAATGAGCAGTTCTTC. This chain uses TRBV11-2 with TRBJ2-1, with D perhaps matching TRBD1 (5 bases). This CDR3 has 18 residues. The germline gives CDR1 SGHAT, CDR2 FQNNGV. With 5 bases removed from V and 1 base from J, the gap between germline ends came to 21 bases.

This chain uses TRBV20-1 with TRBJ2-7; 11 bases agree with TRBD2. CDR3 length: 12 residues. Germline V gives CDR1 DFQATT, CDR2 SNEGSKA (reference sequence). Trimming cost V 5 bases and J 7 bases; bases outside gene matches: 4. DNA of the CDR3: TGCAGTGCTTCGGGACTAGCGGAAGAGCAGTACTTC. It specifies CSASGLAEEQYF.

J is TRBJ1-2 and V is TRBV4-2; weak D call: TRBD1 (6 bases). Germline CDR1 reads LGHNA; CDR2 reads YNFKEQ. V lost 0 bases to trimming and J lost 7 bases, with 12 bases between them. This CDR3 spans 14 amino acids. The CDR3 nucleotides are TGTGCCAGCAGCCAAGAAACAGGGCGAGGTGGCTACACCTTC. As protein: CASSQETGRGGYTF.